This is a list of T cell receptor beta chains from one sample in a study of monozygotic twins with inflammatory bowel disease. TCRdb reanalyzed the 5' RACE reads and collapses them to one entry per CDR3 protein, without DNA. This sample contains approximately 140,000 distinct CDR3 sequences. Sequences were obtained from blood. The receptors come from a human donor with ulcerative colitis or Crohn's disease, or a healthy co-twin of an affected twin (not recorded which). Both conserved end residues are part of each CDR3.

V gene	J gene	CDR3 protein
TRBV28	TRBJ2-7	CASSLYGSYEQYF
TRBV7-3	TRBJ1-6	CASSYTGNNSPLHF
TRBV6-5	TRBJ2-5	CASSFGLAGTETQYF
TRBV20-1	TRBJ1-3	CSARDYGLSGGNTIYF
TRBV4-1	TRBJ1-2	CASSQTQGADGYTF
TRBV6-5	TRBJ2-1	CASSSPRTNSSYNEQFF
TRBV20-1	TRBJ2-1	CSAPGQGRNEQFF
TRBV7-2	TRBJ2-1	CASSPHGTGAYNEQFF
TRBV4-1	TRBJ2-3	CASSQVRDTQYF
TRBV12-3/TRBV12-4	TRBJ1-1	CASTPAGQGWRTHTEAFF
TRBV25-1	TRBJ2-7	CASTPSTGSYEQYF
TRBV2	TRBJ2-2	CASHPNTGELFF
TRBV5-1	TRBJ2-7	CASSLRASGGASYEQYF
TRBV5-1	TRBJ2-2	CASSLGTGSGELFF
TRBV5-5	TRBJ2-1	CASSFLPPTNNEQFF
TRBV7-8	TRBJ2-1	CASSLGLEIGYEQFF
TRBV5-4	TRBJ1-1	CASSSPGQGGTEAFF